This T cell receptor beta chain originates from a study of T cell repertoires in cytomegalovirus infection. About the research overall: As its CMV epitopes, the study selected recently identified HLA-C-restricted and well-studied HLA-B-restricted targets.

TCRdb called the reads again in MiXCR, with one record for every CDR3 protein. The sample contains about 890,000 distinct CDR3 sequences, roughly 30% of which appear only once. This clonotype was counted ten times or more. The target antigen is unknown. The sequences come from cultured CD8+ T cells from PBMCs, collected from culture after CMV antigen stimulation. This TCR came from a human donor in good health (CMV status not recorded). Some clones in this sample may be carry-over from other donors' samples.

This CDR3 reads CASSLFSYEQYF. The CDR3 DNA reads as TGTGCCAGCAGCCTATTCTCCTACGAGCAGTACTTC. This chain joins TRBV5-6 and TRBJ2-7; D is ambiguous. The germline gives CDR1 SGHDT, CDR2 YYEEEE. The V gene lost 4 bases and the J gene lost 0 bases, with 5 bases spanning the gap. This CDR3 has 12 amino acids. Full variable domain (remainder filled in from reference TRBV5-6 and TRBJ2-7): DAGVTQSPTHLIKTRGQQVTLRCSPKSGHDTVSWYQQALGQGPQFIFQYYEEEERQRGNFPDRFSGHQFPNYSSELNVNALLLGDSALYLCASSLFSYEQYFGPGTRLTVT.